This T cell receptor beta chain was captured by sequencing in a study of human T cells and chemical hapten exposure. This CDR3 contains 13 residues. The V gene lost 3 bases and the J gene lost 7 bases, with 9 bases spanning the gap. Germline CDR1 KGHDR, CDR2 SFDVKD. Researchers extracted total RNA from unfractionated whole blood. This clonotype was recorded a few times. Attachment of unique molecular identifiers to individual cDNA molecules was performed in the library. One entry per CDR3 protein, called by TCRdb with MiXCR from the 5' RACE reads. The sample has approximately 110,000 distinct CDR3 sequences, approximately 20% seen once.

The V call is TRBV24-1, the J call TRBJ2-1; no firm D call. This clonotype originated in a human donor in good health. The CDR3 DNA follows: TGTGCCACCAGTGATCGAGGACGAAATGAGCAGTTCTTC. Translated: CATSDRGRNEQFF.